Listed here is a single T cell receptor (beta chain). This clone's antigen is unknown. It has no much larger one-base neighbor in the sample; base qualities were not kept. This sample is part of a study of T and B cells in COVID-19 patients (dated by TCRdb to the early 2020s). Describing the broader study: In this study, adaptive immunity was profiled in COVID-19 patients who either had active infection or had recovered, using TRB and IGH repertoire sequencing of peripheral blood. Patients in the recovered cohort had a median age of around 36 years, compared with around 70 years for patients in the active-infection cohort. The recovered cohort included roughly 18 patients who contributed some 20 samples, and most of those patients had mild to moderate COVID-19 that was managed on an outpatient basis. Up to about 10 follow-up blood samples were collected per patient, with some samples spanning different disease stages in the same individual. Over 8 million TCR sequences were analysed in a TCR and BCR sequence repository that covered over 30 patients and roughly 75 time points. An age-matched reference group of 39 healthy donors negative for COVID-19 antibodies was used as the comparison for repertoire analyses. Of the 20 to 25 patients in the active-infection cohort, some eleven were critically ill and needed mechanical ventilation or ECMO. A couple of patients were in both the active and recovered cohorts because samples existed from active disease and from after recovery. In the active-infection cohort, about 90% of the roughly 20 patients had comorbidities linked to unfavorable COVID-19 outcome.

Genomic DNA extracted from blood, in amounts of roughly 230-550 ng, served as the starting material for amplifying TRB repertoires. Here is what the overall study found, with its caveats: Blood samples from mildly ill patients during symptoms and early samples from severe cases were scarce. Specific T cell subsets (CD4+/Treg/CD8+) and sorted SARS-CoV-2-responsive or tetramer+ T cells had not yet been sequenced, with those experiments still ongoing. The reported TCR clusters were said to need prospective validation before any clinical use. The cohort was judged too small for assessing how HLA contributes to COVID-19 susceptibility or severity. A total of 2,331 TCR clusters were exclusive to the recovered cohort, and a few dozen of those clusters were low-pGen clusters. Strongly skewed TRBV/TRBJ gene usage was reported in patients with COVID-19. TRB repertoires were found to be highly clonal in active COVID-19, whereas diversity and richness at recovery were found to rise above healthy donor levels.

Sequencing was carried out with an Illumina MiSeq. TRB rearrangements were amplified by multiplex PCR with BIOMED2 TRB-A/B primer pools. Illumina-compatible adapters and 7-nucleotide sample barcodes were added to the amplicons in two consecutive PCRs. Phusion HS II polymerase was used for all library PCRs. Amplicons were gel-purified with the NucleoSpin Gel and PCR Clean-up kit, quantified on Qubit, and pooled at roughly 4.3 nM. The quality of the amplicon pool was checked on an Agilent 2100 Bioanalyzer prior to Illumina next-generation sequencing. Under the source paper's analysis protocol: MiXCR 3.0.8 with the default MiXCR reference library was used to annotate TRB rearrangements. Sequences with fewer than 2 reads and non-productive reads were filtered out, and every unique CDR3 nucleotide sequence was treated as a single clone. Clonality, diversity, richness and V-J gene usage were calculated in R 3.5.1. TCR clustering by CDR3 similarity used GLIPH2, with generation probabilities calculated by OLGA. Only GLIPH2 clusters with at least four unique TCR clonotypes present in at least three individuals were retained. In TCRdb, the public reads were trimmed at Q25 with fastp and aligned with MiXCR, with productive beta chains retained. For every CDR3 protein sequence, its rows merge into one entry that carries the most common genes and DNA. TCRdb, not the authors, supplied the V and J calls. The sample table contains thousands of distinct CDR3 sequences; only one count was recorded for approximately 30% of them. The ten most abundant clones make up around 62% of the sample.

Here V drops 2 bases and J drops 10 bases, and the junction holds 15 bases not matched to any gene. The CDR3 covers 17 residues, taking in both the cysteine and the phenylalanine. The entry retains the CDR3 DNA only, 51 bases that are in frame from base 1. The germline V gene gives CDR1 as MNHEY and CDR2 as SVGEGT. Sequencing was performed on blood. The chain uses TRBV6-2 or TRBV6-3 and TRBJ2-1; the junction holds 9 bases that match TRBD1. The TCR sequence derives from a human donor with active COVID-19. The donor label of this sample is uncertain. The DNA sequence is given as TGTGCCAGCAGTTACCGAGGGGACAGGGTGGATCAATGGGAGCAGTTCTTC. The resulting protein is CASSYRGDRVDQWEQFF.